Presented here are 20 T cell receptor beta chains from one specimen sequenced in a study of long-term antiretroviral therapy in people with HIV. Samples were assayed with immunoSEQ v3.0 at survey level. Some clones are missing from TCRdb's copy, which holds only in-frame ones; the method was immunoSEQ multiplex PCR. The table has over 10,000 clones, 75% to 80% seen once; the top ten hold about 20%. The sequenced sample was unsorted PBMCs, obtained 0.5 years before starting antiretroviral therapy. These receptors were taken from a woman between 40 and 55 years old with HIV.

The rearrangement uses TRBV5-1 and TRBJ1-1, with unresolved D. The V end was cut by 4 bases, the J end by 0 bases, with 7 bases between. The CDR3 has 13 amino acids. Looked up from germline, CDR1 is SGHRS and CDR2 is YFSETQ. The CDR3 DNA follows: TGCGCCAGCAGCAATCGCATGAACACTGAAGCTTTCTTT. It translates to CASSNRMNTEAFF.

This chain connects TRBV9 to TRBJ2-5; possible D gene TRBD2, 7 bases. There are 16 residues in the CDR3. The V and J ends lost 4 bases and 5 bases respectively, with 21 bases between them. Germline CDR1 and CDR2: SGDLS and YYNGEE. The CDR3 region is CASSPGAGAPVETQYF. The DNA of the CDR3 is TGTGCCAGCAGCCCTGGGGCGGGGGCCCCCGTGGAGACCCAGTACTTC.

The rearrangement links TRBV10-3 to TRBJ2-1; 10 bases line up with TRBD2. After removal of 7 bases from V and 5 bases from J, the junction contained 8 bases not matched to a gene. The germline V gene has CDR1 ENHRY and CDR2 SYGVKD. The length of the CDR3 is 15 residues. The CDR3 DNA reads as TGTGCCATCATGAACCCCGGGACTAGCGACAATGAGCAGTTCTTC. Protein sequence: CAIMNPGTSDNEQFF.

This chain connects TRBV30 to TRBJ1-1; D might be TRBD1 (5 bases). The germline CDR1 and CDR2 sequences are GTSNPN and SVGIG (reference sequence). Trimming removed 3 bases at V and 10 bases at J, with 15 bases between. This CDR3 is built from 12 residues. The CDR3 nucleotides are TGTGCCTGGAGAGCGGGGACTTTGGGAGCTTTCTTT. Its translation: CAWRAGTLGAFF.

The chain links TRBV7-2 to TRBJ1-1; D might be TRBD1 (6 bases). This CDR3 comprises 14 residues. V lost 1 base to trimming and J lost 6 bases, with 12 bases between them. The V gene's germline CDR1 is SGHTA and CDR2 FQGNSA. CDR3 protein: CASSLVPGAAEAFF. The CDR3 DNA follows: TGTGCCAGCAGCTTAGTCCCAGGGGCAGCTGAAGCTTTCTTT.

The chain is built from TRBV19 and TRBJ1-5; D uncertain. This CDR3 region has 16 residues. Trimming removed 4 bases from V and 2 bases from J, with 15 bases in between. CDR1 is LNHDA and CDR2 is SQIVND in the germline V gene (reference sequence). The CDR3 loop is CASSTPRRVGNQPQHF. The CDR3 DNA follows: TGTGCCAGTAGTACCCCGAGGAGGGTGGGCAATCAGCCCCAGCATTTT.

The chain links TRBV5-1 to TRBJ1-2; TRBD1 matches 9 bases. This CDR3 has 14 residues. Trimming took 0 bases from V and 4 from J; bases not matched to a gene: 1. Germline CDR1 is SGHRS and CDR2 is YFSETQ. CDR3 protein: CASSLGDRVYGYTF. The DNA of the CDR3 is TGCGCCAGCAGCTTGGGGGACAGGGTCTATGGCTACACCTTC.

The CDR3 DNA sequence: TGTGCCAGCAGTGAGTACCCAACGGACACAGATACGCAGTATTTT. Translated, it gives CASSEYPTDTDTQYF. This chain joins TRBV11-2 and TRBJ2-3; D is undetermined. CDR3 size: 15 residues. The V gene lost 6 bases and the J gene lost 2 bases, with 15 bases spanning the gap. Germline CDR1 SGHAT, CDR2 FQNNGV.

This clone was counted only a few times. This rearrangement joins TRBV2 to TRBJ1-1; D unresolved. Per germline, CDR1 SNHLY and CDR2 FYNNEI. Trimming took off 3 bases at V and 11 bases at J, with 16 bases between the two ends. The CDR3 extends over 13 amino acids. CDR3 in DNA: TGTGCCAGCAGTGAGAGGGCAGCAATGAAGGCTTTCTTT. Its protein product is CASSERAAMKAFF.

The chain uses TRBV5-5 and TRBJ2-7, with D possibly matching TRBD2 (6 bases). V lost 0 bases and J 3 bases, leaving 13 bases between the germline ends. The CDR3 consists of 15 residues. Germline loops: CDR1 SGHKS, CDR2 YYEKEE (reference sequence). The DNA for the CDR3 is TGTGCCAGCAGCTTGGAGGAGGGGCCGAACTACGAGCAGTACTTC. This translates into CASSLEEGPNYEQYF.

V and J are TRBV27 and TRBJ2-7; the D is unclear. Looked up from germline, CDR1 is MNHEY and CDR2 is SMNVEV (reference sequence). The CDR3 contains 14 residues. With 3 bases removed from V and 0 bases from J, the gap between germline ends came to 9 bases. This CDR3 reads CASSLTLSSYEQYF. CDR3 DNA sequence: TGTGCCAGCAGTTTGACCCTGAGCTCCTACGAGCAGTACTTC.

By its share, this clone is large. This chain links TRBV2 with TRBJ2-7, with D uncertain. The CDR3 loop spans 12 amino acids. CDR1 and CDR2 from the germline V gene are SNHLY and FYNNEI. V was shortened by 4 bases and J by 0 bases, with 4 bases between the two germline ends. The CDR3 DNA follows: TGTGCCAGCAGTGCGAGCTCCTACGAGCAGTACTTC. It encodes CASSASSYEQYF.

This CDR3 is CASTENSNQPQHF. CDR3 coding DNA: TGTGCCAGCACAGAGAATAGCAATCAGCCCCAGCATTTT. V and J are TRBV6-1 and TRBJ1-5; D gene ambiguous. Germline assignment: CDR1 MNHNS and CDR2 SASEGT. The CDR3 sequence is 13 residues long. Trimming pared 7 bases from V and 0 bases from J, leaving 7 bases between.

This chain connects TRBV5-6 to TRBJ2-1; D is unclear. CDR1 and CDR2 (germline): SGHDT, YYEEEE. CDR3 length: 11 amino acids. V was clipped by 4 bases and J by 10 bases, with 9 bases between them. The CDR3 DNA follows: TGTGCCAGCAGCCTGCCCGGGGAGCAGTTCTTC. Translation: CASSLPGEQFF.

This chain uses TRBV5-4 with TRBJ2-6; perhaps TRBD1 as D (5 bases). V lost 4 bases to trimming and J lost 0 bases, with 5 bases between them. Germline V lookup: CDR1 SGHNT, CDR2 YYREEE (reference sequence). This CDR3 comprises 14 residues. The CDR3 DNA follows: TGTGCCAGCAGCGACAGCTCTGGGGCCAACGTCCTGACTTTC. This gives the protein CASSDSSGANVLTF.

This chain uses TRBV5-1 with TRBJ2-2; 15 bases fit TRBD2. The CDR3 extends over 16 amino acids. Germline V gene lookup returns CDR1 SGHRS and CDR2 YFSETQ. V shed 4 bases, J shed 5 bases, and the junction held 3 bases outside the gene matches. CDR3 sequence (DNA): TGCGCCAGCAGCCTCGGGACTAGCGGGGGGACCGGGGAGCTGTTTTTT. Translation gives CASSLGTSGGTGELFF. Drawing the rest from reference TRBV5-1 and TRBJ2-2, the complete variable domain is KAGVTQTPRYLIKTRGQQVTLSCSPISGHRSVSWYQQTPGQGLQFLFEYFSETQRNKGNFPGRFSGRQFSNSRSEMNVSTLELGDSALYLCASSLGTSGGTGELFFGEGSRLTVL.

As to this clone: An end of the junction differs from the germline gene, which may be a read error. The genes are TRBV7-7 and TRBJ1-2; D is unresolved. The CDR3 covers 15 residues. Germline CDR1 reads SSHAT; CDR2 reads FNYEAQ (reference sequence). CDR3 sequence reads: CASSFRSRANYGYTF. In DNA form, the CDR3 reads TGTGCTAGCAGCTTTAGGTCTAGAGCTAACTATGGCTACACCTTC.

The CDR3 loop is CATSRDKAINYYGYTF. CDR3 nucleotide sequence: TGTGCCACCAGCAGAGATAAAGCTATTAACTACTATGGCTACACCTTC. The rearrangement joins TRBV15 to TRBJ1-2; D is unresolved. Germline loops: CDR1 LNHNV, CDR2 YYDKDF (reference sequence). With 0 bases removed from V and 3 bases from J, the gap between germline ends came to 14 bases. The CDR3 extends over 16 amino acids.

V is TRBV18 and J is TRBJ1-2, with 7 bases matching TRBD1. V shed 4 bases and J 3 bases; nucleotides not matched to a gene: 8. The CDR3 has 15 residues. CDR1 and CDR2 from the germline V gene are KGHSH and LQKENI. CDR3 region: CASSQQGQNHYGYTF. DNA of the CDR3: TGTGCCAGCTCACAACAGGGACAGAACCACTATGGCTACACCTTC.

The chain carries TRBV6-1 and TRBJ2-7, with D hard to call. The CDR3 length is 15 residues. CDR1 MNHNS and CDR2 SASEGT come from the germline V gene. Trimming shortened V by 6 bases and J by 0 bases, and 15 bases separated the two germline ends. The CDR3 protein is CASRSRQTISYEQYF. The CDR3 DNA is TGTGCCAGCAGGTCCAGACAAACCATCTCCTACGAGCAGTACTTC.